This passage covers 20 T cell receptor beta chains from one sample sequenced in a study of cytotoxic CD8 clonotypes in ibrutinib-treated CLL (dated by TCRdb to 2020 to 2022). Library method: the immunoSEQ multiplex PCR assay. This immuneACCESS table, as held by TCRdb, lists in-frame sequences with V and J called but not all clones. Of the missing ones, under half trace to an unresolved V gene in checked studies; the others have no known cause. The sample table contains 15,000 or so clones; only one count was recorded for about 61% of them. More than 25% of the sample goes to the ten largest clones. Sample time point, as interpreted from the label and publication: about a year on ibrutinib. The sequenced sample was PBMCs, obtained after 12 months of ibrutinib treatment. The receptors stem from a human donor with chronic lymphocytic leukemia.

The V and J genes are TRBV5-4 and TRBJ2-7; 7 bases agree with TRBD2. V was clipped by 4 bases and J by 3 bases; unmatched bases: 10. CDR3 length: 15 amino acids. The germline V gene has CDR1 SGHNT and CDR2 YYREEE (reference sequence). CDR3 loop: CASSPNGGGSYEQYF. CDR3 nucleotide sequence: TGTGCCAGCAGCCCCAACGGGGGAGGGAGCTACGAGCAGTACTTC.

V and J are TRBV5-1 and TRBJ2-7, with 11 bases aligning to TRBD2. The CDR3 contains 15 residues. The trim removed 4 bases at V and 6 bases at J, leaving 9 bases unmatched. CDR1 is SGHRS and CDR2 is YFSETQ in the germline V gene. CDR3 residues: CASSIQGLAGGEQYF. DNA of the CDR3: TGCGCCAGCAGCATCCAGGGGCTAGCGGGAGGCGAGCAGTACTTC.

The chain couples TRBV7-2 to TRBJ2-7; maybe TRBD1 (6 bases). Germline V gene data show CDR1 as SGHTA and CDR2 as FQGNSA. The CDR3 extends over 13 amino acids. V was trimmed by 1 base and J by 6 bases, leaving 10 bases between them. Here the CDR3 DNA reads TGTGCCAGCAGCTTAGTTTTAGGGGGCGAGCAGTACTTC. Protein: CASSLVLGGEQYF.

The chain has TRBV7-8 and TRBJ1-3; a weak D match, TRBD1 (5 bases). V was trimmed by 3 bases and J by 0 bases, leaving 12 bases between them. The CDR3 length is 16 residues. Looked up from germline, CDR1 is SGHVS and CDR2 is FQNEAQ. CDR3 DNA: TGTGCCAGCAGCTTCGCTGGGGCTGGCTCTGGAAACACCATATATTTT. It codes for CASSFAGAGSGNTIYF.

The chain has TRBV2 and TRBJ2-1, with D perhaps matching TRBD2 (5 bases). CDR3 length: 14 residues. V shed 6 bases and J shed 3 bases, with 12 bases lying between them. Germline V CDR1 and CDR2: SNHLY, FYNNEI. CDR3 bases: TGTGCCAGCAGCGCCGAGGGTTTCTACAATGAGCAGTTCTTC. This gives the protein CASSAEGFYNEQFF.

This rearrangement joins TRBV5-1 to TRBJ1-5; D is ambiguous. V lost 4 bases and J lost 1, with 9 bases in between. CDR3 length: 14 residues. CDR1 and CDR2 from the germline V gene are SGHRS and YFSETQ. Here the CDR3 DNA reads TGCGCCAGCAGCCCCCCTGACAGCAATCAGCCCCAGCATTTT. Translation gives CASSPPDSNQPQHF.

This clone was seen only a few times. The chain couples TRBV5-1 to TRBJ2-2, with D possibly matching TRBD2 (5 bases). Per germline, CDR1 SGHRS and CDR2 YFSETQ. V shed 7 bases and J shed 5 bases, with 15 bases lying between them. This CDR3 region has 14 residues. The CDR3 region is CASAGDHGTGELFF. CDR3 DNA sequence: TGCGCCAGCGCCGGGGATCATGGTACCGGGGAGCTGTTTTTT.

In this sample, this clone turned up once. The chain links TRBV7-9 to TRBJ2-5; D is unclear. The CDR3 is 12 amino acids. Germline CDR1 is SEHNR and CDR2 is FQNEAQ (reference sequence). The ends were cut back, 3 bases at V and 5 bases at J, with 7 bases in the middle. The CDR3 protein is CASSFGRETQYF. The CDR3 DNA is TGTGCCAGCAGCTTCGGTAGGGAGACCCAGTACTTC.

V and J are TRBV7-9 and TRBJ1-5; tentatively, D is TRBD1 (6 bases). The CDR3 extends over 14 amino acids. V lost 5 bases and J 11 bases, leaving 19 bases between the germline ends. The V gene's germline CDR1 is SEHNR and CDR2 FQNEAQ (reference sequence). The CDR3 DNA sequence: TGTGCCAGCAGCCACACAGCCGAGGGGGAAACCCAGCATTTT. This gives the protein CASSHTAEGETQHF.

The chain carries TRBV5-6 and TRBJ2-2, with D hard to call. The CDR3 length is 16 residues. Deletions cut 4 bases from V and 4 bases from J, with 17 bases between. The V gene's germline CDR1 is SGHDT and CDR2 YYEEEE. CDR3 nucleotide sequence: TGTGCCAGCAGCCAGGCCGTGGTCCCGGGCACCGGGGAGCTGTTTTTT. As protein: CASSQAVVPGTGELFF.

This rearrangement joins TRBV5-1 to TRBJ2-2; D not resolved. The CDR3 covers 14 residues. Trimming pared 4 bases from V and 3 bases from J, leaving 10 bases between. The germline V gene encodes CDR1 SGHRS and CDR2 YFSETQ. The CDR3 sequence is CASSLGIDTGELFF. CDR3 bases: TGCGCCAGCAGCCTGGGGATTGACACCGGGGAGCTGTTTTTT.

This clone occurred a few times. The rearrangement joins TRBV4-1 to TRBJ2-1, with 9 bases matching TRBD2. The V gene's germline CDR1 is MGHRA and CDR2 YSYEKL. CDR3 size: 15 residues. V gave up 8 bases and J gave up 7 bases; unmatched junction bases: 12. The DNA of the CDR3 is TGCGCCAGCGGGGCGGGGTTAGCGGGGGAAAATGAGCAGTTCTTC. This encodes CASGAGLAGENEQFF.

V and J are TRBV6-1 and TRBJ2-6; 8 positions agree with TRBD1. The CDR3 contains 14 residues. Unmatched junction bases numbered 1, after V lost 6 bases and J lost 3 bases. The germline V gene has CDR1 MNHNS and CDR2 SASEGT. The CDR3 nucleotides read TGTGCCAGCAGGACAGGGGTTGGGGCCAACGTCCTGACTTTC. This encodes CASRTGVGANVLTF.

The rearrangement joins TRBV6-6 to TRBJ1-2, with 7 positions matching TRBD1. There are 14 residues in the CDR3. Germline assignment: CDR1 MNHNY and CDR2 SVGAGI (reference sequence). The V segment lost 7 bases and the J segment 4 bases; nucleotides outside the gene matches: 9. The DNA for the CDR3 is TGTGCCAGCACCAAGGGACAGAACTTCTATGGCTACACCTTC. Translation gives CASTKGQNFYGYTF.

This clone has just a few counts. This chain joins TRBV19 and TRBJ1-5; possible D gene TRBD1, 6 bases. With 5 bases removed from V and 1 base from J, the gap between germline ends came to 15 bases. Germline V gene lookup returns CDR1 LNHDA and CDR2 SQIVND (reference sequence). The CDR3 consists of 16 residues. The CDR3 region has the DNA TGTGCCAGTAGTGGGGGGCGCATTTTCAGCAATCAGCCCCAGCATTTT. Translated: CASSGGRIFSNQPQHF.

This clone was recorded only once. In nucleotides, the CDR3 is TGTGCCTGGAGTGCCCTATCACAATACGAGCAGTACTTC. Its protein is CAWSALSQYEQYF. This chain links TRBV30 with TRBJ2-7; unclear D gene. Deletions cut 1 base from V and 4 bases from J, with 11 bases between. The CDR3 consists of 13 residues. The germline V gene encodes CDR1 GTSNPN and CDR2 SVGIG (reference sequence).

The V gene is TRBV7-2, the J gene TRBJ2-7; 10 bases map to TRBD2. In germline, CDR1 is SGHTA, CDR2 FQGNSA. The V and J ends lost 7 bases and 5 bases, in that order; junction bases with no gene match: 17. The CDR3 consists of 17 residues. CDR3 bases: TGTGCCAGCATCCCCGTCGGGGGGACTAGCGTTTCTGACGAGCAGTACTTC. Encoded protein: CASIPVGGTSVSDEQYF.

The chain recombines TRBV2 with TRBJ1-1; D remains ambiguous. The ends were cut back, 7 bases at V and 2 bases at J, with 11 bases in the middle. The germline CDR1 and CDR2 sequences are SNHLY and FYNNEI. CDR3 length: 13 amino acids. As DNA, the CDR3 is TGTGCCAGCACTATGGACGGAAACACTGAAGCTTTCTTT. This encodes CASTMDGNTEAFF.

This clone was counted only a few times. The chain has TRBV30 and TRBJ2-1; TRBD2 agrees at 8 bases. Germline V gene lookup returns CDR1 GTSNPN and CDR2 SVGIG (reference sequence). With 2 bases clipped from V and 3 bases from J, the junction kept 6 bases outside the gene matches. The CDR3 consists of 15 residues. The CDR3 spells CAWSMSSGGYNEQFF. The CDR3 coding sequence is TGTGCCTGGAGTATGTCCAGCGGGGGCTACAATGAGCAGTTCTTC.

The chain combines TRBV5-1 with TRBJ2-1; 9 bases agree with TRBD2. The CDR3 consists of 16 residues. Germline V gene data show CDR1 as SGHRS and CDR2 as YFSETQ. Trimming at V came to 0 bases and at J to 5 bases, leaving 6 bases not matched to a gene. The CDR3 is CASSLAGGGGDNEQFF. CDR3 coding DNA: TGCGCCAGCAGCTTGGCCGGTGGCGGGGGGGACAATGAGCAGTTCTTC.